The entry below describes one TCR beta chain. The sample comes from a study of human T cells and chemical hapten exposure. Time point specified: patch test 2, 6 weeks after DPC sensitization. Sample treatment: therapeutic diphenylcyclopropenone sensitization with weekly scalp DPC. MiXCR, applied by TCRdb to the RACE reads, yields one record per CDR3 protein. The repertoire consists of some 90,000 distinct CDR3 sequences, with about 10% occurring once and the leading ten covering about 3%. The CDR3 covers 15 residues. The V end lost 0 bases, the J end lost 0 bases, and 9 bases lay between the germline ends.

The specimen was whole blood, collected in connection with sensitization to the hapten diphenylcyclopropenone (DPC). The receptor was derived from a woman aged 40-49 years with alopecia areata. Some clones in this sample may be carry-over from other donors' samples. V is TRBV23-1 and J is TRBJ2-7; D perhaps matches TRBD1 (6 bases). TRBV23-1 is reported as an ORF; its role is uncertain. The DNA for the CDR3 is TGCGCCAGCAGTCAATCAACAGGGAGCTCCTACGAGCAGTACTTC. This gives the protein CASSQSTGSSYEQYF.